A selection of T cell receptor beta chains follows, all from one sample in a study of OX40 agonist ivuxolimab in advanced cancers. Data came from immunoSEQ multiplex PCR; TCRdb stores just in-frame clones and leaves some out. The data show tens of thousands of clones, about nine tenths seen once. The sample was CD4+ or CD8+ T cells sorted from blood, taken in a trial of the OX40 agonist ivuxolimab. All receptors come from an adult with an advanced solid tumor such as melanoma, head and neck, liver or kidney cancer. Both conserved end residues are part of each CDR3. A D gene is named only where the DNA matches it firmly. Clone size is given for some rows only: seen once, a few or many times, or a class if the clone is expanded.

cdr3_nt | cdr3_aa | clone_size | j_call | d_call | v_call
TGTGCCAGCAGCCCTGGGAGGCAGACCCTCTACAATGAGCAGTTCTTC | CASSPGRQTLYNEQFF | . | TRBJ2-1 | . | TRBV7-2
TGTGCCAGCAGTCCCGGGACGGAGCTCTACGAGCAGTACTTC | CASSPGTELYEQYF | . | TRBJ2-7 | . | TRBV27
TGTGCCAGCAGCCATAGCGGGACAGATACGCAGTATTTT | CASSHSGTDTQYF | . | TRBJ2-3 | TRBD2 | TRBV27
TGTGCCAGCAGGAGGGACACTAACTATGGCTACACCTTC | CASRRDTNYGYTF | . | TRBJ1-2 | . | TRBV2
TGTGCCAGCAGCGGAGCAACTCCAGGGTTCCACGAGCAGTACTTC | CASSGATPGFHEQYF | once | TRBJ2-7 | . | TRBV7-9
TGCGCCAGCAGCCCCGGCGACTCTAGCGGGACGCAGTATTTT | CASSPGDSSGTQYF | . | TRBJ2-3 | TRBD2 | TRBV4-1
TGTGCCAGCAGACCCTACAGGAAGACTGAAGCTTTCTTT | CASRPYRKTEAFF | . | TRBJ1-1 | . | TRBV28
TGTGCCAGCAGCCAGAGAACAGGGGATTGTTTC | CASSQRTGDCF | . | TRBJ2-7 | TRBD1 | TRBV7-3
TGTGCCAGCAATACCGGGACTAGCGGCTACACCGGGGAGCTGTTTTTT | CASNTGTSGYTGELFF | once | TRBJ2-2 | TRBD2 | TRBV9
TGTGCCAGTAGTATTCCCGACGGGTACAATGAGCAGTTCTTC | CASSIPDGYNEQFF | . | TRBJ2-1 | . | TRBV19
TGCGCCAGCAGCTTCGGGGACAAGCAGTTCTTC | CASSFGDKQFF | . | TRBJ2-1 | . | TRBV5-1
TGTGCCAGCAGCCCGGGACAGGGAGGTAATGGCTACACCTTC | CASSPGQGGNGYTF | . | TRBJ1-2 | TRBD1 | TRBV7-9
TGTGCCAGCAGCCAAGAAGTATACGGGGAGCTGTTTTTT | CASSQEVYGELFF | . | TRBJ2-2 | . | TRBV4-2
TGTGCCAGCAGCGGCCGGGACGGCGGGGGCGCTTTCTTT | CASSGRDGGGAFF | once | TRBJ1-1 | . | TRBV11-3
TGTGCCAGCAGCTCGGCCGGGACTAGTCGAGAAAGGAGGGAGACCCAGTACTTC | CASSSAGTSRERRETQYF | . | TRBJ2-5 | TRBD2 | TRBV11-2
TGTGCCAGCAGTTTACTCGGGAATGAGCAGTTCTTC | CASSLLGNEQFF | . | TRBJ2-1 | . | TRBV28
TGCGCCAGCAGCTTTGGCGGGATGGAGTTCTTC | CASSFGGMEFF | . | TRBJ2-1 | . | TRBV5-1
TGTGCCAGCAGTTTACGAGGAGGATATTCACCCCTCCACTTT | CASSLRGGYSPLHF | . | TRBJ1-6 | . | TRBV28
TGTGCCAGCAGTAACACCGCAACTAATGAAAAACTGTTTTTT | CASSNTATNEKLFF | . | TRBJ1-4 | . | TRBV5-4
TGTGCCAGCAGCCCCGGACAAAGTTCCGGGGAGCTGTTTTTT | CASSPGQSSGELFF | . | TRBJ2-2 | . | TRBV9
TGTGCCAGCAGTTCGGGACTAGCGGGAAAGGACTACAATGAGCAGTTCTTC | CASSSGLAGKDYNEQFF | . | TRBJ2-1 | TRBD2 | TRBV27
TGTGCCAGCAGTTTACTTCCGGGAGCAACTAATGAAAAACTGTTTTTT | CASSLLPGATNEKLFF | . | TRBJ1-4 | . | TRBV28
TGTGCCAGCAGTTACGACGCAGAAGGAAACACCATATATTTT | CASSYDAEGNTIYF | . | TRBJ1-3 | . | TRBV6-5
TGTGCCAGCATTGGGGACTCCTACGAGCAGTACTTC | CASIGDSYEQYF | . | TRBJ2-7 | . | TRBV6-5
TGTGCCAGCAGCGGGCGGGCAGGCGATGAGCAGTTCTTC | CASSGRAGDEQFF | . | TRBJ2-1 | . | TRBV9
TGTGCCAGCAGCCAAGATTCCATTTTCGCTGGAAACACCATATATTTT | CASSQDSIFAGNTIYF | . | TRBJ1-3 | . | TRBV14
TGTGCCAGCAGCTTACATAACAATGAGCAGTTCTTC | CASSLHNNEQFF | . | TRBJ2-1 | . | TRBV7-3
TGTGCCAGCAGCCCCCGGAGGGATCCGGAGACCCAGTACTTC | CASSPRRDPETQYF | . | TRBJ2-5 | . | TRBV7-9
TGTGCCAGCAGTTTCGGACAGGCGGGGCAGTACTTC | CASSFGQAGQYF | few | TRBJ2-7 | TRBD1 | TRBV28
TGTGCCAGCGCTGGCTTTGGGGCTAGCGGGAAATCCTACGAGCAGTACTTC | CASAGFGASGKSYEQYF | . | TRBJ2-7 | TRBD2 | TRBV10-3
TGTGCCAGCAGCTTCTCCGGAGGGGCCTACGAGCAGTACTTC | CASSFSGGAYEQYF | . | TRBJ2-7 | . | TRBV7-8
TGCAGCGTGAAACCGGAGGGGCCGACTTCCTACAATGAGCAGTTCTTC | CSVKPEGPTSYNEQFF | . | TRBJ2-1 | . | TRBV29-1
TGTGCCAGCAGTGAAGCGCTCGGACAGCTTAGGGAGCCTGAGACCCAGTACTTC | CASSEALGQLREPETQYF | . | TRBJ2-5 | . | TRBV6-1